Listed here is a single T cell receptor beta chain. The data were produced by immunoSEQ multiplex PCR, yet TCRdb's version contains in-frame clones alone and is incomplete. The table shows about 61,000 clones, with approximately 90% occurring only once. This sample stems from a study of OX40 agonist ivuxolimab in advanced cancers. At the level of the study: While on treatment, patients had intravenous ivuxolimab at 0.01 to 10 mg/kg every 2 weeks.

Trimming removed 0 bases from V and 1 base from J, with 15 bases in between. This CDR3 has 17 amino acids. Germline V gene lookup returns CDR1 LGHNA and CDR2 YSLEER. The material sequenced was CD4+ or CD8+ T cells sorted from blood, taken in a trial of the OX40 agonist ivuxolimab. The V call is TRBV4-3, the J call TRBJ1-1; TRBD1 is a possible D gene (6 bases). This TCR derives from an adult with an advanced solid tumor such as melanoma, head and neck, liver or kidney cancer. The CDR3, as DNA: TGCGCCAGCAGCCAAGAAGTCGGACAGTTTGGGAACACTGAAGCTTTCTTT. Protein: CASSQEVGQFGNTEAFF.